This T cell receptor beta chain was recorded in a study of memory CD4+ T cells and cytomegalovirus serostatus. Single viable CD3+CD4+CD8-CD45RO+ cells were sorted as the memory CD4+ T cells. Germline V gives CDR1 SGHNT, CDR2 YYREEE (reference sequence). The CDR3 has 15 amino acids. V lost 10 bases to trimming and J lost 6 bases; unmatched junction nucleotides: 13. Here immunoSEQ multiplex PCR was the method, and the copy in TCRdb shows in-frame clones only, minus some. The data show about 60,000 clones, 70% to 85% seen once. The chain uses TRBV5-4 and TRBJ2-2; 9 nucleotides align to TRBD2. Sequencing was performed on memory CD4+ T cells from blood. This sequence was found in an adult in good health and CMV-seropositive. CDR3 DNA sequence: TGTGCCTGCTCGGCGGGAGGGCCATATGCCGGGGAGCTGTTTTTT. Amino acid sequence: CACSAGGPYAGELFF.